The next 11 T cell receptor beta chains were all read from a single sample in a study of T-cell memory formation after mild COVID-19 listed by TCRdb under 2021. The library relied on 5' RACE. Sequencing was carried out with an Illumina NovaSeq 6000. The public sequencing data were trimmed at Q25 with fastp and processed into clonotypes with MiXCR by TCRdb, which kept only in-frame beta chains. Each entry is one CDR3 protein sequence, shown with its most common DNA and genes. This sample comprises under 700,000 distinct CDR3 sequences, around 21% of them detected only once. Under 15% of the sample is held by the ten biggest clonotypes. What was sequenced was PBMCs or a T cell subset sorted from them (not recorded which). Every receptor here comes from an adult woman who had mild COVID-19 (a few samples of this study predate the infection). The sample titles of this study are shuffled in the database, so cell type and time point are left out; the donor was told from shared clones.

The table lists this clonotype with a count of one. The V call is TRBV24-1, the J call TRBJ2-1; D gene ambiguous. This CDR3 is 11 amino acids long. Trimming removed 4 bases from V and 10 bases from J, with 7 bases in between. CDR1 is KGHDR, CDR2 SFDVKD, per germline. The CDR3 protein is CATSDPWEQFF. The CDR3 DNA is TGTGCCACCAGTGACCCCTGGGAGCAGTTCTTC.

The J gene is TRBJ1-2, the V gene TRBV9; D is perhaps TRBD1 (5 bases). CDR1 and CDR2 from the germline V gene are SGDLS and YYNGEE. The V end was cut by 3 bases, the J end by 7 bases, with 10 bases between. The CDR3 runs 12 residues. This CDR3 is CASSAGTRGYTF. The CDR3 nucleotides are TGTGCCAGCAGCGCAGGGACTCGTGGCTACACCTTC.

As concerns this clonotype: The germline gene is not matched at one end of the junction; a read error may be the cause. This chain uses TRBV18 with TRBJ1-1, with 7 bases lining up with TRBD1. CDR1 KGHSH and CDR2 LQKENI come from the germline V gene. This CDR3 is 14 amino acids long. As DNA, the CDR3 is TGTGCCAGCTCACCGCAGACAGGGAACCCTGAAGCTTTCTTT. Protein product: CASSPQTGNPEAFF.

J is TRBJ2-7 and V is TRBV27, with D possibly being TRBD2 (6 bases). V lost 6 bases and J 11 bases, leaving 17 bases between the germline ends. Germline loops: CDR1 MNHEY, CDR2 SMNVEV (reference sequence). The CDR3 totals 12 residues. CDR3 protein: CASSDRRGTEYF. Here the CDR3 DNA reads TGTGCCAGCAGCGACCGGCGGGGTACGGAGTACTTC.

The CDR3, as DNA: TGTGCCAGCACCCGGGACTCGAGGCCCTACGAGCAGTACTTC. It yields the protein CASTRDSRPYEQYF. V is TRBV18 and J is TRBJ2-7; D perhaps matches TRBD2 (6 bases). The CDR3 covers 14 residues. V was clipped by 8 bases and J by 2 bases, with 16 bases between them. Germline V lookup: CDR1 KGHSH, CDR2 LQKENI.

The rearrangement links TRBV7-9 to TRBJ2-5; 9 bases are shared with TRBD1. The length of the CDR3 is 17 residues. Looked up from germline, CDR1 is SEHNR and CDR2 is FQNEAQ (reference sequence). Unmatched junction bases numbered 9, after V lost 3 bases and J lost 1 base. CDR3 sequence (DNA): TGTGCCAGCAGCTTTCGTCCGGGACAGGGCCCCCAAGAGACCCAGTACTTC. Residues: CASSFRPGQGPQETQYF.

The chain links TRBV12-3 or TRBV12-4 to TRBJ1-4; TRBD1 might be the D (5 bases). V was pared by 5 bases and J by 8 bases, with 12 bases between. This CDR3 has 13 residues. The CDR3 DNA is TGTGCCAGCAGTACGGGGCCTCGCGAAAAACTGTTTTTT. This codes for CASSTGPREKLFF.

This clonotype has a count of ten or more. V is TRBV7-8 and J is TRBJ1-5, with 7 bases aligning to TRBD1. Germline assignment: CDR1 SGHVS and CDR2 FQNEAQ. Unmatched junction bases numbered 7, after V lost 1 base and J lost 7 bases. The CDR3 has 15 amino acids. The DNA of the CDR3 is TGTGCCAGCAGCTTAGGGGCAGGGGGAGGACAGCCCCAGCATTTT. Translated, it gives CASSLGAGGGQPQHF.

V and J are TRBV4-3 and TRBJ2-1; the match to TRBD2 covers 8 bases. The CDR3 contains 16 residues. J gave up 3 bases and V 3 bases, and 7 bases lay outside the gene matches. Germline V CDR1 and CDR2: LGHNA, YSLEER. DNA for the CDR3: TGCGCCAGCAGCCAGCTGAGCGGGAGAAACTACAATGAGCAGTTCTTC. Translating it yields CASSQLSGRNYNEQFF.

This clonotype occurred a few times. V is TRBV25-1 and J is TRBJ1-2; no reliable D call. Per germline, CDR1 MGHDK and CDR2 SYGVNS. The CDR3 extends over 13 amino acids. The V gene lost 1 base and the J gene lost 2 bases, with 5 bases spanning the gap. The CDR3 coding sequence is TGTGCCAGCAGTGAATTGGCCAACTATGGCTACACCTTC. Translation: CASSELANYGYTF.

The chain employs TRBV3-1 and TRBJ1-6; 8 bases agree with TRBD1. The CDR3 sequence is 12 residues long. J was trimmed by 6 bases and V by 10 bases; bases with no gene match: 2. Germline lookup yields CDR1 LGHDT and CDR2 YNNKEL (reference sequence). In nucleotides, the CDR3 is TGTGCCACCGGACAGGGTAATTCACCCCTCCACTTT. This translates into CATGQGNSPLHF.